The T cell receptor beta chain under discussion was sequenced for a study of blood T cells in healthy people across ages (dated by TCRdb to the mid-2010s). Context from the whole study: In model experiments, roughly one uniquely barcoded TCR beta cDNA molecule per two T cells was captured by template switching. To track age-related changes in TCR beta repertoire diversity, the study relied on deep sequencing normalized with unique cDNA molecular identifiers. Four age groups were formed from the donors: young (average roughly 16 years), middle-aged (just under 40), aged (62) and long-lived (roughly 81). Using the same blood draw, the study looked at two additional independent replicas of 1 million unique cDNA reads for two donors, one aged 18 to 29 and the other aged 80 or older.

Study-wide conclusions, independent of this receptor: The CMV infection status of donors was not known, potentially confounding age-related changes in expanded clonotypes. Estimates of total diversity from one million sequenced T cells were regarded as lower bounds and underestimates. Compared with the aged group, more naive CD4+ T cells, fewer expanded clones and increased TCR diversity were shown by the long-lived group, suggesting age selection. Conclusive comparison of naive and antigen-experienced compartments was prevented by the profiling of bulk unsorted PBMCs. The percentage of naive T cells measured by flow cytometry correlated strongly with observed TCR beta diversity. Observed TCR beta diversity per million T cells fell roughly linearly with age, and a significant reduction was already apparent by age around 40.

Donors were about 36 systemically healthy Caucasian individuals from Russia aged roughly 6 to 95 years. Each donor gave about 11 milliliters of peripheral blood, drawn into EDTA-treated Vacutainer tubes. PBMCs were isolated by Ficoll-Paque density-gradient centrifugation, with at least 6 million obtained per sample. Total RNA, at least 5.5 micrograms per sample, was extracted from PBMCs with Trizol reagent. For every donor, an aliquot of PBMCs went through flow cytometry to measure the percentages of naive CD45RAhigh/CD27high T cells. Libraries were made using 5' RACE. Sequencing instrument: Illumina HiSeq 2500. A second PCR of about 6 to 11 cycles was run with a J-beta primer mix and a sample-barcoded 5' primer. A unique molecular identifier was introduced onto each TCR beta cDNA molecule by a template-switch 5' adaptor carrying 12 random nucleotides. At least 2.5 million CDR3-containing paired-end reads were obtained from each sample. First-strand cDNA was synthesized from all RNA with the Mint cDNA synthesis kit, primed by a TRBC-specific oligonucleotide. After uracil-DNA glycosylase treatment, a first 18-cycle PCR used universal primers M1SS and BC2_uni_R on all cDNA. The authors' pipeline ran thus. For normalization, 1 million high-quality reads were randomly selected from each sample, with every read carrying a distinct molecular identifier. Reads with shared molecular identifiers were discarded instead of being binned into consensus sequences. MiTCR, run with a Q25 quality threshold and the strictest error-elimination algorithm, handled CDR3 identification, clonotype clustering and error correction. Lower-bound total TCR beta diversity was estimated with a nonparametric unseen species model using Euler transformation. Using fastp trimming at Q25 and MiXCR clonotype assembly, TCRdb reanalyzed the public sequencing data and kept in-frame beta chains. Entries that share a CDR3 protein sequence are merged under the most common genes and DNA. The V and J calls follow TCRdb's processing rather than the paper's. Present in this sample are around 1,000,000 distinct CDR3 sequences, about 23% of which were seen just once. Jointly, the top ten make up about 0.72% of the sample.

The germline V gene specifies SQVTM as CDR1 and ANQGSEA as CDR2. V is cut by 0 bases and J by 3 bases, and the space between the germline ends is 5 bases. The CDR3, cysteine through phenylalanine, is 13 amino acids long. Only the CDR3 DNA is retained, 39 bases long and in frame from the first base. With regard to this clonotype: It has no known antigen specificity. The record has no base qualities; no much larger clone is one base away.

The data also belong to a second study, concerning T cells of mothers and their children. The other study reports the following: Donors were nine systemically healthy Caucasian individuals: three mothers and their six children. cDNA synthesis consumed the entire amount of extracted RNA, loaded at approximately 1.6 ug RNA in each 15 ul reaction. Sample barcodes and 2-4 random nucleotides were added via the M1S primer in the second PCR. Over 9 million TCR beta CDR3 reads came from each mother, compared with a few million reads from each child. Thymic selection similarly shapes TCR recombination output in related and unrelated pairs, with minor effect from inherited differences. Normalized repertoire overlap was always slightly but never significantly higher in related than unrelated mother-child pairs. No persistent microchimeric T cell clones were found, with a detection sensitivity of approximately 100 clones per million clonotypes. To look for features that set related mother-child pairs apart from unrelated individuals, the researchers ran deep NGS to compare the TCR beta repertoires of mothers and children. Mothers averaged about 40 +/- 4 years of age and children averaged around 11 +/- 4 years. After adapter ligation was performed with NEBNext reagents, the libraries were sequenced on an Illumina HiSeq 2000 with 100+100 nt paired-end reads. To prevent cross-contamination, the mother and child libraries were prepared one month apart and sequenced in separate runs. For each donor, somewhere between roughly 500,000 and 2,300,000 distinct TCR beta clonotypes were identified. Naive TCR beta clonotypes were estimated from low-frequency clonotypes matched to each donor's FACS-determined naive share, without sorting.

The sequence links TRBV29-1 to TRBJ1-4, with the D gene call left open. This clonotype was sampled from a girl aged 2-10 years in good health. The sample taken for sequencing was blood. The CDR3 corresponds to CSVEDQANEKLFF. The sequenced DNA is TGCAGCGTTGAAGATCAGGCTAATGAAAAACTGTTTTTT.